The entry below gives a single TCR beta chain sequence along with its context. The CDR3 covers 16 residues. Germline V gives CDR1 LGHDT, CDR2 YNNKEL (reference sequence). The J segment lost 5 bases and the V segment lost 3 bases, leaving 10 bases of the junction unmatched. While infection was still active, Seattle patients were enrolled and then followed longitudinally. The entry originates in a study of blood T cell repertoires in COVID-19. Study details: Sites across the United States, Italy and Spain contributed samples from acute and convalescent COVID-19. T cells, B-cell-depleted T cells, or PBMCs provided the cDNA or gDNA that served as material.

Original analysis: Amplification from reference gene primers served as the basis for estimated nucleated cell counts. Method: immunoSEQ multiplex PCR; TCRdb's copy keeps in-frame clones and lacks some. The V and J calls and clone size were taken over from that table, and D and trimming were inferred from the DNA. Altogether 50,000 to 75,000 clones are present, roughly 75% being singletons, with the ten largest covering over 12%. Material for sequencing was peripheral blood. The origin of this receptor is a man aged 55 to 70 with COVID-19, enrolled during active disease. This chain uses TRBV3-1 (or the pseudogene TRBV3-2) with TRBJ2-5, with 9 bases that match TRBD1. CDR3 protein: CASSQLPSDRGETQYF. CDR3 in DNA: TGTGCCAGCAGCCAGTTGCCCTCGGACAGGGGTGAGACCCAGTACTTC.